This T cell receptor (beta chain) was captured by sequencing in a study of CD8+ T cells in alopecia areata. Study-wide background: Approximately 7-11-week-old female C3H/HeJ mice were grafted with skin from spontaneously alopecic 6-12-month-old C3H/HeJ graft donors.

The CDR3 contains 13 residues. CDR1 and CDR2 (germline): NSHNY, SYGAGN. RNA, once extracted, was reverse transcribed into cDNA for use as the sequencing template. Clones were read by immunoSEQ multiplex PCR, and TCRdb kept only the in-frame ones, dropping some. This repertoire holds several thousand clones, and none appear only once. Points from the study as a whole: Higher clonality and more expanded CD8+ clones appeared in lesional than normal scalp. Sequencing of scalp samples also includes resident alphabeta T cells from normal skin.

As for time point: mouse skin 6 weeks after grafting, around onset of hair loss. The skin of each recipient mouse was biopsied at grafting and at 3 and 6 weeks afterward. Comment on this clone: Its antigen remains unknown. Here the gene names and germline are mouse. The read ends 4 residues before the CDR3 terminus; that terminus is restored from the germline J gene.

The J gene is TRBJ2-1, the V gene TRBV13-1, with D tentatively TRBD2 (5 bases). The receptor was derived from a C3H/HeJ mouse with alopecia areata. This strain's MHC haplotype is H2-k. The starting material was skin, obtained at week 6. The CDR3 loop reads CASSDGMGAEQFF. The sequenced CDR3 bases are TGTGCCAGCAGTGATGGAATGGGGGCT.